This T cell receptor (beta chain) was profiled in a study of cytomegalovirus exposure and HLA in healthy donors. The ends were cut back, 1 base at V and 2 bases at J, with 17 bases in the middle. CDR1 and CDR2 (germline): KGHSH, LQKENI. The CDR3 length is 18 residues. Turning to this clone: What it recognizes is unknown.

General study results and limits: Common viral pathogens were later found to be apparently linked to several of the most significant clusters. V- and J-gene trimming in TCR beta was tied to a missense DCLRE1C variant by an analysis performed later. TCR beta chains numbering 164 were designated cytomegalovirus-associated.

With 60 Vbeta and 13 Jbeta primers, the PCR was carried out. Assay: immunoSEQ multiplex PCR; the TCRdb copy retains only in-frame clones and omits some. The data hold fewer than 95,000 clones, with roughly 85% observed a single time. Material for sequencing was PBMCs. The genes are TRBV18 and TRBJ1-4; D gene uncertain. The source of this sequence is a man aged 40-50 years in good health and CMV-seropositive. CDR3 loop: CASSPQGLGGSTNEKLFF. In DNA form, the CDR3 reads TGTGCCAGCTCACCACAGGGATTGGGAGGATCGACTAATGAAAAACTGTTTTTT.